The sequence of this TCR beta chain was determined in a study of blood T cell repertoires in COVID-19. For the study at large: There were acute and convalescent COVID-19 samples, and they came from the United States, Italy and Spain. PBMCs, B-cell-depleted T cells, or T cells provided the cDNA or gDNA that made up the material.

The CDR3 totals 14 residues. Germline CDR1 reads LNHDA; CDR2 reads SQIVND (reference sequence). Trimming at V came to 5 bases and at J to 7 bases, leaving 7 bases not matched to a gene. The method was immunoSEQ multiplex PCR; TCRdb's version includes in-frame clones alone and lacks a portion of them. Of 300,000 to 350,000 clones in the sample, around nine tenths were seen once. The chain carries TRBV19 and TRBJ2-7, with 11 bases that match TRBD1. The origin of this receptor is a woman between 18 and 29 years old who had recovered from COVID-19. What was sequenced was peripheral blood. The CDR3 loop is CASSEGQGAGEQYV. Here the CDR3 DNA reads TGTGCCAGTAGTGAAGGACAGGGGGCCGGAGAGCAGTACGTC.